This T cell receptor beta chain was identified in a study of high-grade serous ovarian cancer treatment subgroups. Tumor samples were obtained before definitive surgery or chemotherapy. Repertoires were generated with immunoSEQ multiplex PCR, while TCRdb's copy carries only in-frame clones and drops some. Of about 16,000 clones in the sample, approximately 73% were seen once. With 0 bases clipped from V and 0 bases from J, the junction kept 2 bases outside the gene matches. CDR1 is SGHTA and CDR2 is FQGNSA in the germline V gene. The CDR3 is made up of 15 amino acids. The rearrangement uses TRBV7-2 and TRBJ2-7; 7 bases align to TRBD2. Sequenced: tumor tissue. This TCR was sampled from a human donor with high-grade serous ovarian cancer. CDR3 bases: TGTGCCAGCAGCTTAGCCGGGGGGAGCTCCTACGAGCAGTACTTC. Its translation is CASSLAGGSSYEQYF.